Below, 16 T cell receptor beta chains from the same sample are listed, as sequenced in a study of T cell responses to AZD1222 COVID-19 vaccine. Repertoires were generated with immunoSEQ multiplex PCR, while TCRdb's copy carries only in-frame clones and drops some. Here the sample spans some 150,000 clones, 75% to 90% being singletons. Sequences were derived from peripheral blood, sampled after recovery from COVID-19. These receptors were collected from an adult who had recovered from COVID-19.

V usage is TRBV4-1 and J usage is TRBJ1-2; 9 bases map to TRBD1. The CDR3 spans 17 residues. Looked up from germline, CDR1 is MGHRA and CDR2 is YSYEKL. The V gene end was trimmed by 0 bases and the J gene end by 4 bases; junction bases not matched to a gene: 9. Written as DNA, the CDR3 is TGCGCCAGCAGCCAAGATGAAGGGACAGGGAGTTCCTATGGCTACACCTTC. Translating gives CASSQDEGTGSSYGYTF.

The chain links TRBV12-5 to TRBJ1-5; weak D call: TRBD1 (6 bases). Germline V gives CDR1 LGHNT, CDR2 FRNRAP. The CDR3 extends over 14 amino acids. V was trimmed by 6 bases and J by 3 bases, leaving 12 bases between them. DNA of the CDR3: TGTGCTAGTGGCCGGGGGGGCTACAATCAGCCCCAGCATTTT. This translates into CASGRGGYNQPQHF.

This clone was counted once. The chain couples TRBV19 to TRBJ2-1; D uncertain. Deletions cut 5 bases from V and 14 bases from J, with 19 bases between. CDR1 and CDR2 (germline): LNHDA, SQIVND (reference sequence). There are 13 residues in the CDR3. The CDR3 DNA follows: TGTGCCAGTAGTCCAGAGTGGGATAATAGTAAGTTCTTC. Residues: CASSPEWDNSKFF.

With regard to this clone: Other DNA variants within this sample encode the same CDR3. The chain employs TRBV5-1 and TRBJ1-1; D ambiguous. Germline assignment: CDR1 SGHRS and CDR2 YFSETQ. This CDR3 is built from 11 residues. The ends were cut back, 5 bases at V and 3 bases at J, with 5 bases in the middle. This chain's CDR3 is CASSLDTEAFF. In nucleotides, the CDR3 is TGCGCCAGCAGTCTGGACACTGAAGCTTTCTTT.

The chain links TRBV9 to TRBJ1-2; D remains ambiguous. Germline V lookup: CDR1 SGDLS, CDR2 YYNGEE. The CDR3 consists of 15 residues. V lost 0 bases, J lost 2 bases, and 11 bases lay in between. The CDR3 loop is CASSVAAERNYGYTF. The DNA for the CDR3 is TGTGCCAGCAGCGTAGCGGCAGAAAGGAACTATGGCTACACCTTC.

The rearrangement joins TRBV2 to TRBJ1-1; TRBD1 is a possible D gene (6 bases). The CDR3 contains 14 residues. Germline CDR1 and CDR2: SNHLY and FYNNEI. V lost 7 bases, J lost 4 bases, and 16 bases lay in between. The CDR3 here is CASKFQGSSTEAFF. In DNA, the CDR3 is TGTGCCAGCAAATTTCAGGGGTCGTCCACTGAAGCTTTCTTT.

The genes are TRBV28 and TRBJ2-4; 9 nucleotides line up with TRBD1. Germline assignment: CDR1 MDHEN and CDR2 SYDVKM. CDR3 length: 14 residues. Unmatched junction bases numbered 7, after V lost 5 bases and J lost 8 bases. In nucleotides, the CDR3 is TGTGCCAGCAGTAGTCCGGGACAGGGAGACATTCAGTACTTC. The encoded protein is CASSSPGQGDIQYF.

This chain uses TRBV15 with TRBJ2-2; perhaps D is TRBD1 or TRBD2 (5 bases each). Germline values: CDR1 LNHNV, CDR2 YYDKDF (reference sequence). There are 16 residues in the CDR3. With 1 base removed from V and 5 bases from J, the gap between germline ends came to 14 bases. The CDR3 DNA reads TGTGCCACCAGCAGAGTGAGGCCGGGACGGACCGGGGAGCTGTTTTTT. It yields the protein CATSRVRPGRTGELFF.

The chain uses TRBV30 and TRBJ1-5; D is uncertain. CDR1 is GTSNPN and CDR2 is SVGIG in the germline V gene (reference sequence). Trimming pared 0 bases from V and 0 bases from J, leaving 21 bases between. This CDR3 region has 19 residues. The CDR3 spells CAWSVRSEKGYDSNQPQHF. The CDR3 DNA reads TGTGCCTGGAGTGTACGATCGGAAAAGGGCTACGATAGCAATCAGCCCCAGCATTTT.

The chain employs TRBV11-3 and TRBJ2-5; weak D call: TRBD1 (6 bases). V was shortened by 3 bases and J by 4 bases, with 12 bases between the two germline ends. Germline loops: CDR1 SGHNT, CDR2 YENEEA. The CDR3 covers 14 residues. CDR3 DNA: TGTGCCAGCAGCTTTGGGCAGGGGCGAGAGACCCAGTACTTC. Translated, it gives CASSFGQGRETQYF.

The rearrangement joins TRBV5-5 to TRBJ2-4; D remains ambiguous. Per the germline V gene, CDR1 is SGHKS and CDR2 is YYEKEE (reference sequence). The V and J ends lost 0 bases and 6 bases respectively, with 16 bases between them. The CDR3 is 16 amino acids. Here the CDR3 reads CASSLEFGSYRNIQYF. CDR3 DNA sequence: TGTGCCAGCAGCTTGGAGTTTGGGTCCTACCGAAACATTCAGTACTTC.

The chain recombines TRBV7-3 with TRBJ2-5; D is perhaps TRBD1 or TRBD2 (5 bases each). The V end was cut by 5 bases, the J end by 1 base, with 8 bases between. The CDR3 contains 13 residues. From germline, CDR1 is SGHTA and CDR2 FQGTGA. CDR3 loop: CASSRDPQETQYF. The CDR3 DNA follows: TGTGCCAGCAGCCGGGACCCCCAAGAGACCCAGTACTTC.

CDR3 in amino acids: CASSDWRGSTDTQYF. The CDR3 nucleotides read TGCGCCAGCAGTGACTGGCGGGGGAGCACAGATACGCAGTATTTT. The chain combines TRBV10-1 with TRBJ2-3; the match to TRBD2 covers 7 bases. Germline trimming cut 3 bases from V and 0 bases from J; bases unmatched to any gene: 3. Germline assignment: CDR1 WNHNN and CDR2 SYGVQD (reference sequence). The CDR3 covers 15 residues.

CDR3 protein: CASRWRSNQPQHF. In DNA, the CDR3 is TGTGCCAGCAGATGGAGGAGCAATCAGCCCCAGCATTTT. The chain has TRBV2 and TRBJ1-5; no definite D call. Trimming left V 6 bases short and J 1 base short, with 7 bases between. This CDR3 comprises 13 residues. Germline values: CDR1 SNHLY, CDR2 FYNNEI. Supplemented by reference TRBV2 and TRBJ1-5, the full variable domain reads EPEVTQTPSHQVTQMGQEVILRCVPISNHLYFYWYRQILGQKVEFLVSFYNNEISEKSEIFDDQFSVERPDGSNFTLKIRSTKLEDSAMYFCASRWRSNQPQHFGDGTRLSIL.

This rearrangement joins TRBV27 to TRBJ2-6; no clear D. Germline lookup yields CDR1 MNHEY and CDR2 SMNVEV (reference sequence). The CDR3 runs 15 residues. The V end lost 7 bases, the J end lost 4 bases, and 14 bases lay between the germline ends. The CDR3 sequence: CASTTDADGANVLTF. DNA for the CDR3: TGTGCCAGCACTACCGATGCGGACGGGGCCAACGTCCTGACTTTC.

The chain links TRBV19 to TRBJ1-2; 8 bases line up with TRBD1. Germline loops: CDR1 LNHDA, CDR2 SQIVND (reference sequence). CDR3 length: 15 amino acids. J gave up 5 bases and V 3 bases, and 8 bases lay outside the gene matches. CDR3 sequence: CASSIMTGVRYGYTF. Written as DNA, the CDR3 is TGTGCCAGTAGTATTATGACAGGGGTGAGATATGGCTACACCTTC.